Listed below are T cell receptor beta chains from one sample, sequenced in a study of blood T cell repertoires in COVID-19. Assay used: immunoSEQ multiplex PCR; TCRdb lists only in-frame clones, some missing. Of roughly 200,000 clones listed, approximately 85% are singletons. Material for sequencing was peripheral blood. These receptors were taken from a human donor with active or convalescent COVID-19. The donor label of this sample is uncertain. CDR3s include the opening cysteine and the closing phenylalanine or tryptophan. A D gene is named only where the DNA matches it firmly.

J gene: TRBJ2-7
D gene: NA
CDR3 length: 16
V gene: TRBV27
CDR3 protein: CASSLNDPGARYEQYF
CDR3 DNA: TGTGCCAGCAGTTTAAATGATCCGGGAGCAAGATACGAGCAGTACTTC

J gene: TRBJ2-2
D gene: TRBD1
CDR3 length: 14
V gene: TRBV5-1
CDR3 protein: CASSGQGNTGELFF
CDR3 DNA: TGCGCCAGCAGCGGACAGGGCAACACCGGGGAGCTGTTTTTT

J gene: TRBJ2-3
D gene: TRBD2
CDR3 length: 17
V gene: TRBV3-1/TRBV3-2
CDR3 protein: CASSQAASGASTDTQYF
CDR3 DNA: TGTGCCAGCAGCCAAGCGGCTAGCGGGGCTAGCACAGATACGCAGTATTTT

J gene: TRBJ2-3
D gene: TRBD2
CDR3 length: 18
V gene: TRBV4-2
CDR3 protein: CASSRNPTSGGPTDTQYF
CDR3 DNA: TGTGCCAGCAGCCGGAATCCGACTAGCGGGGGGCCCACAGATACGCAGTATTTT

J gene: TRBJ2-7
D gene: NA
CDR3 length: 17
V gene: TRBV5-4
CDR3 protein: CASSPGGPLATHYEQYF
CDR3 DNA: TGTGCCAGCAGCCCAGGGGGTCCCCTAGCGACCCACTACGAGCAGTACTTC

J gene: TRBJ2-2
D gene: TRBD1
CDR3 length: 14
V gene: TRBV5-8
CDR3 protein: CASSPPTGPGELFF
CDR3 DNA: TGTGCCAGCAGCCCCCCGACAGGGCCCGGGGAGCTGTTTTTT

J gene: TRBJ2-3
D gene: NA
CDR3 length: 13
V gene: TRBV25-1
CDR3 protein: CASSPTSADTQYF
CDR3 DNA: TGTGCCAGCAGTCCCACTTCCGCAGATACGCAGTATTTT

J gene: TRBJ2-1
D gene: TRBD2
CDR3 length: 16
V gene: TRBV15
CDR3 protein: CATSRVRGGAYNEQFF
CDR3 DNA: TGTGCCACCAGCAGAGTACGCGGGGGGGCTTACAATGAGCAGTTCTTC

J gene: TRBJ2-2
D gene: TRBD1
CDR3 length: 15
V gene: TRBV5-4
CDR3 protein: CASTLTGGHTGELFF
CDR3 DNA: TGTGCCAGCACCCTTACAGGGGGTCACACCGGGGAGCTGTTTTTT

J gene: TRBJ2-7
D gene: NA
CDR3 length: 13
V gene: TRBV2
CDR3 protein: CASSQGLYEWQYF
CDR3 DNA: TGTGCCAGCAGCCAGGGGCTCTACGAGTGGCAGTACTTC

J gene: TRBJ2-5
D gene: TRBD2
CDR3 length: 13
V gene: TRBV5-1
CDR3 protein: CASAGGAGETQYF
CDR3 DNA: TGCGCCAGCGCCGGGGGGGCAGGGGAGACCCAGTACTTC

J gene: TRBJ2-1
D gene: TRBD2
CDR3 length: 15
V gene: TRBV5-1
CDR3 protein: CASSPPASGNNEQFF
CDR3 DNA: TGCGCCAGCAGCCCCCCGGCTAGCGGGAACAATGAGCAGTTCTTC

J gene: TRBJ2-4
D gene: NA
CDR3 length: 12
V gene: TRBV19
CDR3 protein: CASSQDKNIQYF
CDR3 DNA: TGTGCCAGTAGCCAGGATAAAAACATTCAGTACTTC

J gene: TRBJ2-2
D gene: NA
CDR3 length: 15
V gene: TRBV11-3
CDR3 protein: CASSSGEVNTGELFF
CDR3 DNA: TGTGCCAGCAGCTCGGGGGAGGTGAACACCGGGGAGCTGTTTTTT

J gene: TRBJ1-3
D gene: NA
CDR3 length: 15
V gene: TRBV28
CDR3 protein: CASSLSLAGGNTIYF
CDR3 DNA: TGTGCCAGCAGTTTAAGTTTGGCAGGTGGAAACACCATATATTTT

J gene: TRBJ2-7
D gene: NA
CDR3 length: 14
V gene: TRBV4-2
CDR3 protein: CASSQGREVYEQYF
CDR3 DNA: TGTGCCAGCAGCCAGGGTAGGGAGGTCTACGAGCAGTACTTC

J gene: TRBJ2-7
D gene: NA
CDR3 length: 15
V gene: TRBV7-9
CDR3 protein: CASSTRGIALYEQYF
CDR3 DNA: TGTGCCAGCAGCACAAGGGGGATAGCCCTCTACGAGCAGTACTTC